The T cell receptor beta chain under discussion was sequenced for a study of blood T cell repertoires in COVID-19. J lost 0 bases, V lost 6 bases, and 8 bases had no gene match. Germline loops: CDR1 MDHEN, CDR2 SYDVKM. The CDR3 sequence is 16 residues long. The protocol was immunoSEQ multiplex PCR, while the TCRdb copy is restricted to in-frame clones and leaves out a portion. Of under 75,000 clones listed, 80% are singletons. Sequenced input: peripheral blood. This sequence was found in a man aged 65 to 79 who had recovered from COVID-19. This chain uses TRBV28 with TRBJ2-7, with 10 bases matching TRBD1. The CDR3 coding sequence is TGTGCCAGCAGCCCCCCCGGACAGGGGGGCTCCTACGAGCAGTACTTC. It encodes CASSPPGQGGSYEQYF.